This T cell receptor beta chain was profiled in a study of blood T cells in healthy people across ages. The CDR3 spans 20 residues. The study, taken as a whole, reports: Diversity estimated from one million T cells was considered an underestimate.

This clonotype was detected only a few times. Its antigen is unknown. Combining a sample-barcoded 5' primer with a J-beta primer mix, a second PCR ran for 7 to 11 cycles. Per sample, CDR3-containing paired-end reads numbered at least 2.5 million. TCRdb re-analysed the 5' RACE reads in MiXCR, keeping a single row per CDR3 protein. The table shows around 1,600,000 distinct CDR3 sequences, with 40% to 45% occurring only once. The people who gave samples were healthy Caucasians from Russia, aged roughly 6 to 95. The authors drew 8.5 to 10 milliliters of peripheral blood from each donor. The sequencing input was blood. The clonotype comes from a woman between 18 and 29 years old in good health. The rearrangement links TRBV21-1 to TRBJ2-4; the table's D call, TRBD1, was not checked against the DNA. TRBV21-1 is a known pseudogene. The CDR3 DNA reads TGTGCCAGCAGCAAAGAAGACAAGGGGAAAGTACTTCTAGCCAAAAACATTCAGTACTTC. Translated, it gives CASSKEDKGKVLLAKNIQYF.